The T cell receptor (beta chain) under discussion was sequenced for a study of T cell changes during pregnancy in multiple sclerosis. Clones were sequenced by immunoSEQ multiplex PCR, and TCRdb holds only the in-frame ones, with some missing. The sample yields tens of thousands of clones, approximately 92% seen once. There are 16 residues in the CDR3. Germline assignment: CDR1 SGHVS and CDR2 FNYEAQ. Trimming shortened V by 3 bases and J by 0 bases, and 12 bases separated the two germline ends. The sequence derives from a female donor with multiple sclerosis, enrolled in a pregnancy study. The starting material was CD4+ T cells from peripheral blood mononuclear cells, obtained before pregnancy. The chain couples TRBV7-6 to TRBJ1-3; D may be TRBD1 (6 bases). Here the CDR3 reads CASSLAGAGSGNTIYF. The CDR3 DNA reads as TGTGCCAGCAGCTTGGCGGGGGCTGGCTCTGGAAACACCATATATTTT.